This T cell receptor beta chain was identified during a study of stem cell transplantation in POMP-related autoinflammatory disease (TCRdb year 2021). As for the study more broadly: The study hypothesis was that defective thymoproteasomes impair MHC class I-dependent CD8+ T-cell differentiation and positive selection, which skews the TRB repertoire. Prior to transplant, the patients had skewing toward CD4+ naive T cells, low CD8+ T-cell proportions, and reduced T-cell cytokine secretion. DNA chimerism analysis after transplant demonstrated 100% donor engraftment of neutrophils and platelets for up to one year. The effect of POMP deficiency on T-cell receptor beta repertoire diversity and CDR3 characteristics was assessed using high-throughput TRB sequencing. What the study reported, not specific to this receptor: The number of unique TRB V-J gene pairings in PRAID patients was restricted. In PRAID patients, the trend toward increased clonality and lower diversity reached statistical significance only for regulatory T cells. A trend toward lower TRB diversity and higher clonality was observed in PRAID patients across all analyzed T-cell subsets.

A word on this clone: Its target antigen remains unknown. No clone much larger than this one lies a single base away; base qualities are absent.

What this sample's time point label stands for: after hematopoietic stem cell transplant. PRAID was a condition in which autoinflammation came alongside prominent immunodeficiency. T-cell subsets (conventional T cells, CD8+ T cells, regulatory T cells, T follicular helper cells) were sorted before TRB sequencing. Library preparation used the immunoSEQ multiplex PCR assay. Concerning the study's data processing: Repertoire diversity was quantified with Shannon entropy, accounting for clonal size distribution. The Gini-Simpson index (Simpson_1-D) was used to measure inequality of clonotype distribution. The table comes from immuneACCESS by way of TCRdb, which keeps in-frame sequences with V and J called. Part of the clones is missing from these tables; in studies checked, under half for an unresolved V gene and the rest for unknown reasons. The DNA was the basis for D and trimming; V, J and clone size are from that table. Present in this sample are tens of thousands of clones, approximately 90% of which were seen just once. The ten largest make up 0.5% to 0.75% of the sample.

After removal of 4 bases from V and 8 bases from J, the junction retains 5 bases not matched to a gene. Counted from cysteine to phenylalanine, this CDR3 has 14 amino acids. CDR3 DNA only is kept here, 42 bases in frame from base 1. The germline V gene gives CDR1 as MNHEY and CDR2 as SVGAGI. The input for sequencing was CD4+ T cells from PBMCs, taken after stem cell transplantation. This sequence originates from a human patient with POMP-related autoinflammation and immune dysregulation (PRAID). After a transplant, the donor of the graft may account for some T cells. This sequence uses TRBV6-5 and TRBJ2-4, with 10 central nucleotides matching TRBD2. The DNA is TGTGCCAGCAGTTTCCAGCGGGGGGGTGACATTCAGTACTTC. It specifies CASSFQRGGDIQYF.